The clone carrying this TCR beta chain was seen a handful of times. The memory fraction was CD4+CD45RO+CD25- cells. Germline CDR1 reads SGHTA; CDR2 reads FQGNSA. The CDR3 is 13 residues long. With 5 bases removed from V and 2 bases from J, the gap between germline ends came to 8 bases. Semi-nested PCR with Nested Universal Primer A followed constant-region reverse priming of full-length variable regions. TCRdb redid the calling of the 5' RACE reads with MiXCR, one entry per CDR3 protein. The sample lists 55,000 to 80,000 distinct CDR3 sequences, about 22% occurring once. The chain joins TRBV7-2 to TRBJ2-3; D uncertain. The sequence was collected from a female donor with breast cancer. What was sequenced was memory CD4+ T cells sorted from a lymph node. Subset given: memory CD4+ T cells, CD4+CD45RO+CD25-. CDR3 in amino acids: CASSVPFTDTQYF. CDR3 in DNA: TGTGCCAGCAGCGTCCCATTCACAGATACGCAGTATTTT.